The present T cell receptor (beta chain) was sequenced within a study of tumor-infiltrating lymphocytes in oesophageal squamous cell carcinoma. The CDR3 length is 13 residues. With 8 bases removed from V and 3 bases from J, the gap between germline ends came to 11 bases. CDR1 is SGHAT, CDR2 FQNNGV, per germline. TCRdb reprocessed the PCR reads with MiXCR, giving one entry per CDR3 protein. The profile shows thousands of distinct CDR3 sequences, about 15% of them singletons. Points on this clonotype: A much bigger clone sits one base away, suggesting this may be a read error.

The sample taken for sequencing was blood. The genes are TRBV11-2 and TRBJ1-3; no firm D call. This TCR came from a male donor with esophageal squamous cell carcinoma. The CDR3: CASGVNFGNTIYF. Written as DNA, the CDR3 is TGTGCCAGCGGGGTTAACTTTGGAAACACCATATATTTT.